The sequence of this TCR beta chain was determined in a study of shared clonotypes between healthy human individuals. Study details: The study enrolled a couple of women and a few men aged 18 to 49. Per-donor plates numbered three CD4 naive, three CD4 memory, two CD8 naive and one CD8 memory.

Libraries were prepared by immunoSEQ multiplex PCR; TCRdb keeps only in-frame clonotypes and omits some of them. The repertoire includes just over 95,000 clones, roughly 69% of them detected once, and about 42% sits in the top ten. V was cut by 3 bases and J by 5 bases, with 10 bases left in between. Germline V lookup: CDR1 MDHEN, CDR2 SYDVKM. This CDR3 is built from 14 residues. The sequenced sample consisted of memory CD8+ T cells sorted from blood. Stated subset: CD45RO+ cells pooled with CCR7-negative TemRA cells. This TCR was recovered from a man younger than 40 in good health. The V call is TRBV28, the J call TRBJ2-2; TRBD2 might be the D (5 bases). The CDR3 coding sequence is TGTGCCAGCAGTTTTCAGCGAGGGACCGGGGAGCTGTTTTTT. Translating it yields CASSFQRGTGELFF.